This T cell receptor (beta chain) was profiled in a study of T cell responses to AZD1222 COVID-19 vaccine. In regard to this clone: Its antigen is undetermined.

TCRdb keeps only in-frame clones here, not all; method: immunoSEQ multiplex PCR. The table lists approximately 130,000 clones, roughly 85% of them singletons. The CDR3 extends over 16 amino acids. Germline CDR1 is SGHKS and CDR2 is YYEKEE (reference sequence). Deletions cut 4 bases from V and 0 bases from J, with 13 bases between. Study results and caveats: Most donors were white British and more were female, and clonal diversity was possibly underestimated. Spike-specific TCR depth and breadth grew after two AZD1222 doses.

This receptor was obtained from an adult who received the MenACWY meningococcal vaccine as a control. The sequencing here drew on peripheral blood, taken 28 days after the second dose of the MenACWY control vaccine. The V and J genes are TRBV5-5 and TRBJ1-4; D uncertain. In nucleotides, the CDR3 is TGTGCCAGCAGCCCTATCCCGGGTGCAACTAATGAAAAACTGTTTTTT. It is translated as CASSPIPGATNEKLFF. The variable domain in full, with the rest retrieved from reference TRBV5-5 and TRBJ1-4, is DAGVTQSPTHLIKTRGQQVTLRCSPISGHKSVSWYQQVLGQGPQFIFQYYEKEERGRGNFPDRFSARQFPNYSSELNVNALLLGDSALYLCASSPIPGATNEKLFFGSGTQLSVL.